This T cell receptor beta chain was identified during a study of brain T cells in children with intractable seizures. Germline CDR1 MGHRA, CDR2 YSYEKL. The CDR3 sequence is 15 residues long. V shed 2 bases and J shed 3 bases, with 13 bases lying between them. Concerning this clone: Its antigen remains unidentified.

Study-wide results and caveats: Only CDR3 sequence similarity suggested viral specificity, without known HCMV serostatus.

Clones were sequenced by immunoSEQ multiplex PCR, and TCRdb holds only the in-frame ones, with some missing. The sample records about 340,000 clones, 93% being singletons. Indicated time point: blood from clinic visit 5 months post-surgery; TSC patient then seizure free. This chain links TRBV4-1 with TRBJ1-1; D remains unclear. The receptor's source is a boy less than two years old with tuberous sclerosis and intractable seizures. The sample consisted of peripheral blood, taken 5 to 6 months after surgery. The CDR3 nucleotides are TGCGCCAGCAGCCAACCCCTTGGCCGCCACACTGAAGCTTTCTTT. The encoded protein is CASSQPLGRHTEAFF.